This TCR beta chain was recorded in a study of blood T cell repertoires in COVID-19. Study background: The samples span acute and convalescent COVID-19 from the United States, Italy and Spain.

The CDR3 has 14 residues. Trimming took 3 bases from V and 5 from J; bases not matched to a gene: 3. The germline V gene encodes CDR1 MGHRA and CDR2 YSYEKL. Per the original data handling: Estimates of nucleated cell counts were drawn from the amplification of reference gene primers. The protocol was immunoSEQ multiplex PCR, while the TCRdb copy is restricted to in-frame clones and leaves out a portion. V and J calls and clone size follow that table, whereas D and trimming were derived from the DNA. There are nearly 300,000 clones in the sample; about nine tenths occur only once, and 5.5% to 7% lies in the top ten. Concerning this clone: Additional DNA sequences in this sample encode the identical CDR3.

This chain uses TRBV4-1 with TRBJ1-1; the match to TRBD1 covers 10 bases. This clonotype originated in a woman in her twenties or thirties who had recovered from COVID-19. The sequencing sample was made of peripheral blood. The CDR3 DNA sequence: TGCGCCAGCAGCCAGGACAGGGGGTTTACTGAAGCTTTCTTT. Protein: CASSQDRGFTEAFF.